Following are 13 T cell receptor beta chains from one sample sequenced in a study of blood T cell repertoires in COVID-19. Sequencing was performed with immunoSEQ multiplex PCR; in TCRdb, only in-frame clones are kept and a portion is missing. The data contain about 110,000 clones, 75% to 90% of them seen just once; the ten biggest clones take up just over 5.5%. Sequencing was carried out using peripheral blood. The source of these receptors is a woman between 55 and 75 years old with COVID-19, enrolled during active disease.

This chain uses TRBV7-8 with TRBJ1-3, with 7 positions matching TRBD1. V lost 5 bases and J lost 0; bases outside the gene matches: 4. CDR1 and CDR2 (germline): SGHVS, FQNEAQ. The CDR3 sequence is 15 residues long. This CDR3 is CASSPGQASGNTIYF. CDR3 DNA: TGTGCCAGCAGCCCCGGACAGGCCTCTGGAAACACCATATATTTT.

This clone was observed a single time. For the CDR3, the DNA is TGTGCCAGCAGCCCGGGGGAGAATCAGCCCCAGCATTTT. Translation gives CASSPGENQPQHF. V is TRBV6-5 and J is TRBJ1-5; a possible D gene is TRBD1 (5 bases). The CDR3 spans 13 residues. Germline-derived CDR1 and CDR2 are MNHEY and SVGAGI. V was pared by 6 bases and J by 4 bases, with 10 bases between.

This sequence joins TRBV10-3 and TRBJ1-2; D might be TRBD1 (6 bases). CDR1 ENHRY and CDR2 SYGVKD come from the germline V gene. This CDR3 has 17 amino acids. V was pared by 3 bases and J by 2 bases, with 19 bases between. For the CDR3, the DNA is TGTGCCATCAGTGATTCAGGGGCACAAGGGCTCAACTATGGCTACACCTTC. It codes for CAISDSGAQGLNYGYTF.

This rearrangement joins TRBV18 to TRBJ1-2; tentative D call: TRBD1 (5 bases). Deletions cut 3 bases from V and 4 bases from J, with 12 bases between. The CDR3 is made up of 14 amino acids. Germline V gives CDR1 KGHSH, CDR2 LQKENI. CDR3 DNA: TGTGCCAGCTCACCCCAGGACGGGGGCTATGGCTACACCTTC. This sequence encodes CASSPQDGGYGYTF.

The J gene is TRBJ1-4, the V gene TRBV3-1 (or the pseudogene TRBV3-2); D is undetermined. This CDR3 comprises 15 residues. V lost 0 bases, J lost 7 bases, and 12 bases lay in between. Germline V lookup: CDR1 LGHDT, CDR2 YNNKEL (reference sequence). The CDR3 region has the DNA TGTGCCAGCAGCCAAGACGCACAGTCGATTGAAAAACTGTTTTTT. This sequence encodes CASSQDAQSIEKLFF.

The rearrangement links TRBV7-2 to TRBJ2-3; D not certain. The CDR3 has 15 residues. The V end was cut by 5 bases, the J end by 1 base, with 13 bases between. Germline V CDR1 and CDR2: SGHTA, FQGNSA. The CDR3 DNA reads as TGTGCCAGCAGCCTAGACATCATGCGCACAGATACGCAGTATTTT. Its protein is CASSLDIMRTDTQYF.

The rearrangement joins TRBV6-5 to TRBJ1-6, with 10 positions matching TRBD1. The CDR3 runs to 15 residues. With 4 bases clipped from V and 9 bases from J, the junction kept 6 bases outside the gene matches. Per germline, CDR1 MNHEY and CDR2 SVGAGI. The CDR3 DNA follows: TGTGCCAGCAGTTCAATCGGACAGGGGGTTTCACCCCTCCACTTT. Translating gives CASSSIGQGVSPLHF.

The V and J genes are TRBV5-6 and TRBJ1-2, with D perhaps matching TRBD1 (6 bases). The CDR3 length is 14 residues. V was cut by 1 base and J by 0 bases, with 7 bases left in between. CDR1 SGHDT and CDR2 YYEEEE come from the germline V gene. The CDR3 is CASSLQGTNYGYTF. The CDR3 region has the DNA TGTGCCAGCAGCTTGCAGGGGACTAACTATGGCTACACCTTC.

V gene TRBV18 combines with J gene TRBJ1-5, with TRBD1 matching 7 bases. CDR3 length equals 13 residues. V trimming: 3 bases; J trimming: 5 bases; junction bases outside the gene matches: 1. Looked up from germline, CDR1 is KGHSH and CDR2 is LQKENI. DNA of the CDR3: TGTGCCAGCTCACCTCAGGGGGATCAGCCCCAGCATTTT. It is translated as CASSPQGDQPQHF.

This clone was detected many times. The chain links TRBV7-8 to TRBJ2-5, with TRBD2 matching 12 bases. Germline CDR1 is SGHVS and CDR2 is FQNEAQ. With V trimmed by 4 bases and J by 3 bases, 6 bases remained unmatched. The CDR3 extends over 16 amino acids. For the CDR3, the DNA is TGTGCCAGCAGCTCGCAGACTAGCGGGGGAGAAGAGACCCAGTACTTC. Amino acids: CASSSQTSGGEETQYF.

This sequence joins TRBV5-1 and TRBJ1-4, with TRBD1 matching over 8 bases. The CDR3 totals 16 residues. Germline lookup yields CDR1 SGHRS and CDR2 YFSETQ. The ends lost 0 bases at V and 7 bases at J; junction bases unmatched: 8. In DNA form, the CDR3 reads TGCGCCAGCAGCTTGGCCCCGACAGGGGAGCGTGAAAAACTGTTTTTT. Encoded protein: CASSLAPTGEREKLFF.

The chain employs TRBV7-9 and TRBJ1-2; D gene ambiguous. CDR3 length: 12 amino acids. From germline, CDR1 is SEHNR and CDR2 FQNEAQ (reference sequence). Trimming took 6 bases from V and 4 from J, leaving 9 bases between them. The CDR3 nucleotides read TGTGCCAGCAGAAACGGGAGCTATGGCTACACCTTC. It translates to CASRNGSYGYTF.

The CDR3 reads CASSDGQGLEKLFF. The CDR3, as DNA: TGCGCCAGCAGCGACGGACAGGGTCTTGAAAAACTGTTTTTT. V usage is TRBV5-1 and J usage is TRBJ1-4; 8 positions match TRBD1. The CDR3 is made up of 14 amino acids. V was clipped by 4 bases and J by 7 bases; unmatched bases: 6. The V gene's germline CDR1 is SGHRS and CDR2 YFSETQ.